This record concerns one T cell receptor (beta chain) sequence. Antigen specificity is unknown. Time point defined: blood 4 weeks post-SBRT, at nephrectomy. The treatment here: 15 Gy SBRT to primary tumor, nephrectomy 4 weeks later. Nephrectomy followed 15 Gy stereotactic body radiation by 4 weeks. Serial blood draws occurred at baseline and 2 and 4 weeks post-SBRT. These data belong to a study of radiation and T cells in renal cell carcinoma. Overall study findings and caveats: In blood, top tumor clones expanded by 2 weeks, shrinking by 4.

Generated by immunoSEQ multiplex PCR, the TCRdb table keeps only in-frame clones and is missing some. The table shows fewer than 85,000 clones, with approximately 90% occurring only once. The germline gives CDR1 MDHEN, CDR2 SYDVKM. After removal of 5 bases from V and 4 bases from J, the junction contained 3 bases not matched to a gene. CDR3 length: 13 residues. This chain connects TRBV28 to TRBJ1-2; TRBD1 agrees at 8 bases. This TCR was sampled from a woman in her seventies with renal cell carcinoma. The sequencing here drew on blood, taken from a patient whose treatment included radiotherapy and nephrectomy. CDR3 loop: CASSGTGIYGYTF. CDR3 in DNA: TGTGCCAGCAGTGGGACAGGCATCTATGGCTACACCTTC.